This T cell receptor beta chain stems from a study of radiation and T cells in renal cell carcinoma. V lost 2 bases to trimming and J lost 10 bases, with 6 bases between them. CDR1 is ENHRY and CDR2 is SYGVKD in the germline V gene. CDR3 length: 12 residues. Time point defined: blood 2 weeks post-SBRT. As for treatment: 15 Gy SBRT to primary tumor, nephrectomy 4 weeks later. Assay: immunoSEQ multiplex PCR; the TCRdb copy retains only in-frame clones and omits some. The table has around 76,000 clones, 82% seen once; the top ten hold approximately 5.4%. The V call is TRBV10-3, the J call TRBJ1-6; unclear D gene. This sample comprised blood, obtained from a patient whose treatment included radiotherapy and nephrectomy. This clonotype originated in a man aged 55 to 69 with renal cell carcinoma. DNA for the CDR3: TGTGCCATCAGTGAGGCCGGATCACCCCTCCACTTT. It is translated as CAISEAGSPLHF.